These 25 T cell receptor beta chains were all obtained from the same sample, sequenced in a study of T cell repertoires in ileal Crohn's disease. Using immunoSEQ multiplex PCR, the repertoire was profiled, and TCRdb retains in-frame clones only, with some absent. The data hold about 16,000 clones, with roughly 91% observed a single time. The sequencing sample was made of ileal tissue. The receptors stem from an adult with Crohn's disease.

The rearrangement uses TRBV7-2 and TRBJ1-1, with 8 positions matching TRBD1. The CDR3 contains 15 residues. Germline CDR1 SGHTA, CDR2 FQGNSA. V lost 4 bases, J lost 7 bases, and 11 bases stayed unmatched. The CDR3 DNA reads TGTGCCAGCAGCTACCCGCAGGGGGCTCAGGTTGAAGCTTTCTTT. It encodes CASSYPQGAQVEAFF. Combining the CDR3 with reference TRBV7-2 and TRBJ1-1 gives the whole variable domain GAGVSQSPSNKVTEKGKDVELRCDPISGHTALYWYRQSLGQGLEFLIYFQGNSAPDKSGLPSDRFSAERTGGSVSTLTIQRTQQEDSAVYLCASSYPQGAQVEAFFGQGTRLTVV.

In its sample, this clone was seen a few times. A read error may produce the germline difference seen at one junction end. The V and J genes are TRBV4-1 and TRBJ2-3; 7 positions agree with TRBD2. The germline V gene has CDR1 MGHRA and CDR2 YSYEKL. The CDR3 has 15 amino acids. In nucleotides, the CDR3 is TGCGCCAGCAGCCACCGGACTAGTAGCAGAGATACGCAGTATTTT. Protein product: CASSHRTSSRDTQYF.

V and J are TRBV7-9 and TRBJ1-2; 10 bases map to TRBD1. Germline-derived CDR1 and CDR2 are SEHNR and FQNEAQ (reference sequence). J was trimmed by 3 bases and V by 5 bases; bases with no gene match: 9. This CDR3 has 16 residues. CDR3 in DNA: TGTGCCAGCAGCCCAGGCGGGGACAGGGGTGACTATGGCTACACCTTC. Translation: CASSPGGDRGDYGYTF.

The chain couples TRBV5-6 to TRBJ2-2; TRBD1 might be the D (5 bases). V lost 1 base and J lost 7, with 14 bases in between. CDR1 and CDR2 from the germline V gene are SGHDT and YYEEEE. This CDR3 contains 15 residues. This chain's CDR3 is CASSLFKGKIGELFF. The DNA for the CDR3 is TGTGCCAGCAGCTTGTTTAAGGGGAAAATCGGGGAGCTGTTTTTT.

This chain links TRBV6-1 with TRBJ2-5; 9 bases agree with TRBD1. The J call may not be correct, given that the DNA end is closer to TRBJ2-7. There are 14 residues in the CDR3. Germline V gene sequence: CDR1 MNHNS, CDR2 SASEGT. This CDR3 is CASSGWTGDNEQYF. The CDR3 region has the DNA TGTGCCAGCAGTGGATGGACAGGGGATAACGAGCAGTACTTC.

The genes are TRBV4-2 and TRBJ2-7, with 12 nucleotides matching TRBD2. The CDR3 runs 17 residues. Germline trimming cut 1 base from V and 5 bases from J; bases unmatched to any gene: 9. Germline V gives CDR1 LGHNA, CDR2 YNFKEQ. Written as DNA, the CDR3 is TGTGCCAGCAGCCAAGCGTCGACTAGCGGGGGTCAAGACGAGCAGTACTTC. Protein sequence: CASSQASTSGGQDEQYF.

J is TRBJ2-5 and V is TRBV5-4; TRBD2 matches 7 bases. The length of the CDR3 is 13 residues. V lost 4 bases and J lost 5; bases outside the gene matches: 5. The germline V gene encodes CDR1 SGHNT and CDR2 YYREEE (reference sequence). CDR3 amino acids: CASSGGLPETQYF. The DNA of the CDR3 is TGTGCCAGCAGCGGGGGACTACCGGAGACCCAGTACTTC. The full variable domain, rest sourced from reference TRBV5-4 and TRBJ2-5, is ETGVTQSPTHLIKTRGQQVTLRCSSQSGHNTVSWYQQALGQGPQFIFQYYREEENGRGNFPPRFSGLQFPNYSSELNVNALELDDSALYLCASSGGLPETQYFGPGTRLLVL.

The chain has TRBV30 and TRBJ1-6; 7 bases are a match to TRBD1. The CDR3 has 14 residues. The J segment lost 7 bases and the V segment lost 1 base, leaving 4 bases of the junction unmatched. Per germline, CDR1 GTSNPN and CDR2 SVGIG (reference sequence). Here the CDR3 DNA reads TGTGCCTGGAGTGCAGGACAGGACAATTCACCCCTCCACTTT. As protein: CAWSAGQDNSPLHF.

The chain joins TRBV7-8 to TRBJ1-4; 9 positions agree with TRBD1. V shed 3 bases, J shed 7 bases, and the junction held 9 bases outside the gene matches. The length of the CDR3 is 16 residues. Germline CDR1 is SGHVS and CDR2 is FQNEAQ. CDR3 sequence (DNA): TGTGCCAGCAGCTTCCGGGACAGGGCGGGGAGTGAAAAACTGTTTTTT. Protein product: CASSFRDRAGSEKLFF.

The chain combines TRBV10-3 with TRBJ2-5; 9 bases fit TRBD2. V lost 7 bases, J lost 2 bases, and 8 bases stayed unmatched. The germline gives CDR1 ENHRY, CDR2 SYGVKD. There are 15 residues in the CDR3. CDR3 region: CAIKERGATQETQYF. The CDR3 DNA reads TGTGCCATCAAAGAGCGGGGGGCCACACAAGAGACCCAGTACTTC.

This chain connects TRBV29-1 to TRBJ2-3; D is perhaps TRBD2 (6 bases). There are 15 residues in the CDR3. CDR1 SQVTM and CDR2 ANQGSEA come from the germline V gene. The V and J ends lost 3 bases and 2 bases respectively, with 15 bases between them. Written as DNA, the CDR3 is TGCAGCGTTGAGGCGGAGGGCCAGAACACAGATACGCAGTATTTT. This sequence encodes CSVEAEGQNTDTQYF.

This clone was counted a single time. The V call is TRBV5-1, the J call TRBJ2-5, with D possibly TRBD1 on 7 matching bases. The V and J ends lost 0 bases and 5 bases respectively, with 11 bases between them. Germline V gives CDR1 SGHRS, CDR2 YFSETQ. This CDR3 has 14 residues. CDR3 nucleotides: TGCGCCAGCAGCTTGGAGGGGGCGGGGGAGACCCAGTACTTC. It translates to CASSLEGAGETQYF.

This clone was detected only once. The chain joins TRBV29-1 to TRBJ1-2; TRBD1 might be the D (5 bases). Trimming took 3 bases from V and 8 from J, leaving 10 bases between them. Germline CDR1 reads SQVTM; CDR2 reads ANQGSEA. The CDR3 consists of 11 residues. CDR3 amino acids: CSVDRDGGYTF. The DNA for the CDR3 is TGCAGCGTTGACAGGGATGGAGGCTACACCTTC.

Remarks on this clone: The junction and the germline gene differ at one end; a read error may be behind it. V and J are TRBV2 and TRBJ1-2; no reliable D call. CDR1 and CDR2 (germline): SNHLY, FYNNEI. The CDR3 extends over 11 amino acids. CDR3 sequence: CASSESYDYTF. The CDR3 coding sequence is TGTGCCAGCAGTGAATCCTATGACTACACCTTC.

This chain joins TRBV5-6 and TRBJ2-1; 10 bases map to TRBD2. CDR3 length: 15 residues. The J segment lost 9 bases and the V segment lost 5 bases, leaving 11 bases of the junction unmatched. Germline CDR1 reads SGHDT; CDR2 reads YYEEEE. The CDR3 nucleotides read TGTGCCAGCAGTAAGGAGCGGGGGGGCCGCGGTGAGCAGTTCTTC. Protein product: CASSKERGGRGEQFF.

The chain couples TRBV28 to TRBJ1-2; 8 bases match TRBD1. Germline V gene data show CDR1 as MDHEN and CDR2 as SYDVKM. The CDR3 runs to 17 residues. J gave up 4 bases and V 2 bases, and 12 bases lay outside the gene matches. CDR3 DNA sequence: TGTGCCAGCAGTTTAACCGGGACAGGTTCGGGAGCCTATGGCTACACCTTC. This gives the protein CASSLTGTGSGAYGYTF.

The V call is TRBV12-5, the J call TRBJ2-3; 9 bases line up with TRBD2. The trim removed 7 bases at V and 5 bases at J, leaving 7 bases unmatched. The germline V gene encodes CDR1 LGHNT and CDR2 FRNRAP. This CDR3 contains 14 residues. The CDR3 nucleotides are TGTGCTAGTGCCCGACTAGCGGTTCTAGATACGCAGTATTTT. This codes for CASARLAVLDTQYF. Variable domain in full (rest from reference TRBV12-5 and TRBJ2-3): DARVTQTPRHKVTEMGQEVTMRCQPILGHNTVFWYRQTMMQGLELLAYFRNRAPLDDSGMPKDRFSAEMPDATLATLKIQPSEPRDSAVYFCASARLAVLDTQYFGPGTRLTVL.

CDR3 amino acids: CASSPAGGQETQYF. In nucleotides, the CDR3 is TGTGCCTCCTCCCCGGCGGGGGGGCAAGAGACCCAGTACTTC. The chain employs TRBV7-2 and TRBJ2-5; 9 positions match TRBD2. CDR1 SGHTA and CDR2 FQGNSA come from the germline V gene. CDR3 length equals 14 residues. V gave up 11 bases and J gave up 2 bases; unmatched junction bases: 9.

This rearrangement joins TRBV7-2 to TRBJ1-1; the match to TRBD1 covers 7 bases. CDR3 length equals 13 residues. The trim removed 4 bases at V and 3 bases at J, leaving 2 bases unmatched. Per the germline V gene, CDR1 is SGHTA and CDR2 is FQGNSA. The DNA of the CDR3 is TGTGCCAGCAGCTCCGGGACAGACACTGAAGCTTTCTTT. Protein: CASSSGTDTEAFF.

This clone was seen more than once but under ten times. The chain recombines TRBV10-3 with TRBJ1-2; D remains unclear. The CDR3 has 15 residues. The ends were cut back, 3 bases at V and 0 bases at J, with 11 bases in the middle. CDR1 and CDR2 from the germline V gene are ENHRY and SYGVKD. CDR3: CAISESGPANYGYTF. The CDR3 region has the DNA TGTGCCATCAGTGAATCGGGTCCAGCTAACTATGGCTACACCTTC.

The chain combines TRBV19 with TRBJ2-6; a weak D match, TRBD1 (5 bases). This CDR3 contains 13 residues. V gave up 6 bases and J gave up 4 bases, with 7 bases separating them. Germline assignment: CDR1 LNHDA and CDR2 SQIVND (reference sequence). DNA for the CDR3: TGTGCCAGTAGGGACAAAGGGGCCAACGTCCTGACTTTC. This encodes CASRDKGANVLTF. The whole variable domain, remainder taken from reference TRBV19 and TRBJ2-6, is DGGITQSPKYLFRKEGQNVTLSCEQNLNHDAMYWYRQDPGQGLRLIYYSQIVNDFQKGDIAEGYSVSREKKESFPLTVTSAQKNPTAFYLCASRDKGANVLTFGAGSRLTVL.

The CDR3 reads CAWSVLQGGLDGYTF. As DNA, the CDR3 is TGTGCCTGGAGTGTCCTCCAGGGAGGTTTGGATGGCTACACCTTC. The chain employs TRBV30 and TRBJ1-2; D might be TRBD1 (5 bases). CDR3 length equals 15 residues. Trimming left V 0 bases short and J 6 bases short, with 17 bases between. Germline lookup yields CDR1 GTSNPN and CDR2 SVGIG (reference sequence).

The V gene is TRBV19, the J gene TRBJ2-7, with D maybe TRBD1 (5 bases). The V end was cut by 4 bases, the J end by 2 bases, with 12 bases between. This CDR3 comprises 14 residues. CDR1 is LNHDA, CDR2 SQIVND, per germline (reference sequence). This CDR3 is CASSSGPRAYEQYF. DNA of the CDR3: TGTGCCAGTAGTAGCGGACCCAGGGCCTACGAGCAGTACTTC. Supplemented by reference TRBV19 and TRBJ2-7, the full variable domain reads DGGITQSPKYLFRKEGQNVTLSCEQNLNHDAMYWYRQDPGQGLRLIYYSQIVNDFQKGDIAEGYSVSREKKESFPLTVTSAQKNPTAFYLCASSSGPRAYEQYFGPGTRLTVT.

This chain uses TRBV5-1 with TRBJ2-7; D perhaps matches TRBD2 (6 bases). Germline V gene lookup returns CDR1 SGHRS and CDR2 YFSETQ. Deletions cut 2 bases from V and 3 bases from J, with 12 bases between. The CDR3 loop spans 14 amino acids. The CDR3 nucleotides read TGCGCCAGCAGCTTTCATCACGGGAGCTACGAGCAGTACTTC. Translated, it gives CASSFHHGSYEQYF.

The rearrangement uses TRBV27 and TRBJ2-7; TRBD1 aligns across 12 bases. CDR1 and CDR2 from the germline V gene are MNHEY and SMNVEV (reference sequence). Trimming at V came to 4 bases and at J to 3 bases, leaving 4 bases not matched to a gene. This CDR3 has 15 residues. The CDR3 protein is CASSSGTGGIYEQYF. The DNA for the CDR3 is TGTGCCAGCAGTTCCGGGACAGGGGGCATCTACGAGCAGTACTTC.